This record concerns one T cell receptor beta chain sequence. This clonotype turned up a few times. Its antigen has not been determined. Within one base of it there is no much larger clone, and no base qualities were kept. This record comes from a study of CD8+CD57+ T cells in acquired aplastic anemia (dated by TCRdb to 2016 to 2019). About the study as a whole: Extracted DNA from sorted CD4+ and CD8+ cells averaged approximately 3 ug, ranging from about 0.19 to 30 ug. A CD8+CD57+ expansion meant a frequency higher than the mean frequency seen in healthy subjects.

The CDR3 runs 15 residues from the cysteine to the phenylalanine. Kept here is only the CDR3 DNA, which spans 45 bases and is read in frame from base 1. The germline V gene provides CDR1 ENHRY and CDR2 SYGVKD. V and J are trimmed by 6 bases and 8 bases, and the gene matches miss 7 bases of the junction. Overall study results and their limits: CD8+ Simpson's diversity did not differ significantly between patients and healthy controls (P=0.060). Some 27 CD8+ CDR3 sequences were found in both patients and controls but appeared to be highly expressed in patients and within the immunodominant clones of the patients.

Genomic DNA served as template for TCR beta VDJ combination and CDR3 sequence profiling. TCR repertoire sequencing was run on an Illumina HiSeq 2000. The study's processing was this. Repertoires were assessed using TRBV/TRBJ rearrangement plots, CDR3 size and DJ length profiles, and Simpson's diversity index. The most abundant DNA sequence in the deep sequencing data was taken as the immunodominant clone. CDR3 amino acid sequences were checked for sharing between subjects and were compared against published repertoires and the VDJdb database. The public reads were run again by TCRdb, first through fastp at Q25 and then through MiXCR, and only productive beta chains were kept. Identical CDR3 protein sequences are pooled into one entry, listed with their most common genes and DNA. The V and J calls, along with clone size, are taken from TCRdb and not from the paper's own processing. Here the sample has about 290,000 distinct CDR3 sequences; roughly 53% occur a single time. Clones ranked in the top ten supply around 1.3% of the sample.

Patients chosen for sequencing had shown expansion of CD8+CD57+ cells by flow cytometry. All patients had severe acquired aplastic anemia diagnosed by International Study of Aplastic Anemia and Agranulocytosis and Camitta criteria. No patient had received any therapy when blood was sampled. In this study, sorted CD4+ and CD8+ T cells from the blood of healthy subjects and of severe aplastic anemia patients had their TCR repertoires deep-sequenced. In the USA, patient enrollment took place under clinicaltrials.gov protocols 00001620, 01623167, 00001397, 00071045, 00081523 and 00961064. Ficoll-Paque density gradient centrifugation was used to isolate peripheral blood mononuclear cells. CD4+ and CD8+ T cells were sorted by FACS or magnetic beads before DNA extraction.

The TCR was taken from a human donor with aplastic anemia. The V gene is TRBV10-3 and the J gene is TRBJ2-1, with 13 middle bases fitting TRBD2. The source material was sorted CD4+, CD8+, or CD8+CD57+ T cells (not recorded which) from PBMCs. The CDR3 reads CAIRKLAGGLDEQFF. The sequence in DNA is TGTGCCATCAGGAAACTAGCGGGGGGGCTTGATGAGCAGTTCTTC.